The 30 T cell receptor beta chains listed next were all sequenced from one sample in a study of shared clonotypes between healthy human individuals. CD45RO-negative cells were positively selected for CCR7, leaving out terminally differentiated effector memory CD45RA+ cells. Repertoires were generated with immunoSEQ multiplex PCR, while TCRdb's copy carries only in-frame clones and drops some. The sample has some 2.1 million clones; 80% to 95% are singletons. Sequenced: naive CD8+ T cells from PBMCs. All receptors derive from a man aged 18 to 29 in good health. Some clones in this sample may be carry-over from other donors' samples.

V gene TRBV27 combines with J gene TRBJ1-2; 9 nucleotides line up with TRBD1. Trimming at V came to 3 bases and at J to 4 bases, leaving 6 bases not matched to a gene. The CDR3 spans 15 residues. Looked up from germline, CDR1 is MNHEY and CDR2 is SMNVEV (reference sequence). CDR3 sequence reads: CASSFGTGTIYGYTF. The CDR3 DNA reads TGTGCCAGCAGTTTCGGGACAGGGACGATCTATGGCTACACCTTC.

The chain recombines TRBV5-1 with TRBJ2-1; 10 bases line up with TRBD1. Unmatched junction bases numbered 7, after V lost 0 bases and J lost 7 bases. Germline V CDR1 and CDR2: SGHRS, YFSETQ. This CDR3 is built from 16 residues. The CDR3 reads CASSLAGTGELNEQFF. CDR3 in DNA: TGCGCCAGCAGCTTGGCCGGGACAGGGGAGTTGAATGAGCAGTTCTTC.

The rearrangement links TRBV25-1 to TRBJ2-3; D unresolved. This CDR3 has 12 residues. Germline loops: CDR1 MGHDK, CDR2 SYGVNS. With 5 bases removed from V and 4 bases from J, the gap between germline ends came to 7 bases. The CDR3 DNA reads as TGTGCCAGCAGTCCGCGCCCAGATACGCAGTATTTT. Its translation: CASSPRPDTQYF. The variable domain in full, with the rest retrieved from reference TRBV25-1 and TRBJ2-3, is EADIYQTPRYLVIGTGKKITLECSQTMGHDKMYWYQQDPGMELHLIHYSYGVNSTEKGDLSSESTVSRIRTEHFPLTLESARPSHTSQYLCASSPRPDTQYFGPGTRLTVL.

The chain has TRBV10-3 and TRBJ1-1; D call uncertain. The germline V gene encodes CDR1 ENHRY and CDR2 SYGVKD. This CDR3 comprises 16 residues. V was cut by 0 bases and J by 1 base, with 12 bases left in between. The CDR3 nucleotides are TGTGCCATCAGTGAGTCGAAATTCGACGGGAACACTGAAGCTTTCTTT. This gives the protein CAISESKFDGNTEAFF.

This chain joins TRBV27 and TRBJ2-2; a weak D match, TRBD2 (6 bases). V was trimmed by 8 bases and J by 2 bases, leaving 15 bases between them. Germline CDR1 MNHEY, CDR2 SMNVEV (reference sequence). This CDR3 is 15 amino acids long. For the CDR3, the DNA is TGTGCCAGCGGGGCTATGGAGGGAAACACCGGGGAGCTGTTTTTT. It codes for CASGAMEGNTGELFF.

J is TRBJ1-3 and V is TRBV4-2; 8 bases line up with TRBD1. Trimming at V came to 2 bases and at J to 4 bases, leaving 4 bases not matched to a gene. This CDR3 has 15 amino acids. In germline, CDR1 is LGHNA, CDR2 YNFKEQ. DNA for the CDR3: TGTGCCAGCAGCCAAACCCGGACAGGGGGAAACACCATATATTTT. Translating gives CASSQTRTGGNTIYF.

The chain joins TRBV10-3 to TRBJ2-7; 7 bases map to TRBD1. V lost 6 bases, J lost 0 bases, and 11 bases stayed unmatched. Germline CDR1 reads ENHRY; CDR2 reads SYGVKD. The CDR3 extends over 16 amino acids. DNA for the CDR3: TGTGCCATCAGCCGACAGGGTCTGAATGGCTCCTACGAGCAGTACTTC. Translating it yields CAISRQGLNGSYEQYF.

V is TRBV5-6 and J is TRBJ2-1; D might be TRBD1 or TRBD2, each matching 5 bases. Germline-derived CDR1 and CDR2 are SGHDT and YYEEEE. This CDR3 comprises 13 residues. Trimming took off 3 bases at V and 3 bases at J, with 7 bases between the two ends. CDR3 in amino acids: CASSWGNYNEQFF. The CDR3 DNA sequence: TGTGCCAGCAGCTGGGGGAACTACAATGAGCAGTTCTTC. Full variable domain (rest looked up from reference TRBV5-6 and TRBJ2-1): DAGVTQSPTHLIKTRGQQVTLRCSPKSGHDTVSWYQQALGQGPQFIFQYYEEEERQRGNFPDRFSGHQFPNYSSELNVNALLLGDSALYLCASSWGNYNEQFFGPGTRLTVL.

J is TRBJ2-5 and V is TRBV14; the match to TRBD1 covers 9 bases. CDR3 size: 20 residues. The V and J ends lost 6 bases and 5 bases, in that order; junction bases with no gene match: 25. Germline CDR1 SGHDN, CDR2 FVKESK. In nucleotides, the CDR3 is TGTGCCAGCAGTCTCCAATCTAACAACAGGGGGCGGTCGGAAGAGGAGACCCAGTACTTC. Its protein product is CASSLQSNNRGRSEEETQYF. Together with reference TRBV14 and TRBJ2-5, the CDR3 gives the full variable domain: EAGVTQFPSHSVIEKGQTVTLRCDPISGHDNLYWYRRVMGKEIKFLLHFVKESKQDESGMPNNRFLAERTGGTYSTLKVQPAELEDSGVYFCASSLQSNNRGRSEEETQYFGPGTRLLVL.

The CDR3 here is CASSDGLAGEAEQYF. In DNA, the CDR3 is TGTGCCAGCAGCGACGGACTAGCGGGAGAGGCCGAGCAGTACTTC. The chain recombines TRBV7-9 with TRBJ2-7; 13 bases align to TRBD2. Losses at the gene ends were 5 bases for V and 6 bases for J; bases not matched to a gene: 7. The CDR3 runs to 15 residues. Germline CDR1 SEHNR, CDR2 FQNEAQ (reference sequence).

The chain has TRBV5-1 and TRBJ2-7; the match to TRBD1 covers 8 bases. Germline-derived CDR1 and CDR2 are SGHRS and YFSETQ. The CDR3 is 18 amino acids. The V gene end was trimmed by 5 bases and the J gene end by 3 bases; junction bases not matched to a gene: 19. CDR3 amino acids: CASSLGRRDRLPLYEQYF. CDR3 in DNA: TGCGCCAGCAGTTTAGGAAGAAGGGACAGGCTTCCGCTCTACGAGCAGTACTTC.

This sequence joins TRBV11-2 and TRBJ2-7; the D gene could be TRBD1 or TRBD2 (5 bases each). The germline V and J ends were trimmed by 8 bases and 3 bases, with 17 bases remaining between them. This CDR3 spans 14 amino acids. Germline V gives CDR1 SGHAT, CDR2 FQNNGV. CDR3 nucleotides: TGTGCCAGCGGGACCTCGGAGTCCAACTACGAGCAGTACTTC. Its translation is CASGTSESNYEQYF.

The chain is built from TRBV27 and TRBJ2-2; 7 bases map to TRBD2. CDR3 size: 17 residues. The ends lost 4 bases at V and 8 bases at J; junction bases unmatched: 16. CDR1 is MNHEY and CDR2 is SMNVEV in the germline V gene (reference sequence). The CDR3 DNA reads as TGTGCCAGCAGTTCCCTGGGGGTGTGGGAGGGCCCAGGGGAGCTGTTTTTT. This encodes CASSSLGVWEGPGELFF.

V usage is TRBV28 and J usage is TRBJ2-1; 7 positions agree with TRBD2. This CDR3 is 15 amino acids long. Germline values: CDR1 MDHEN, CDR2 SYDVKM. Unmatched junction bases numbered 13, after V lost 5 bases and J lost 9 bases. CDR3 sequence reads: CASSPPAGVMVEQFF. CDR3 bases: TGTGCCAGCAGTCCCCCGGCGGGAGTAATGGTTGAGCAGTTCTTC. Full variable domain (missing parts from reference TRBV28 and TRBJ2-1): DVKVTQSSRYLVKRTGEKVFLECVQDMDHENMFWYRQDPGLGLRLIYFSYDVKMKEKGDIPEGYSVSREKKERFSLILESASTNQTSMYLCASSPPAGVMVEQFFGPGTRLTVL.

CDR3 sequence (DNA): TGTGCCAGCAGCCTGTCCGGGGGGCACTCCTACGAGCAGTACTTC. This codes for CASSLSGGHSYEQYF. V and J are TRBV4-2 and TRBJ2-7; weak D call: TRBD2 (7 bases). The germline V gene encodes CDR1 LGHNA and CDR2 YNFKEQ. The CDR3 consists of 15 residues. The V gene lost 4 bases and the J gene lost 0 bases, with 13 bases spanning the gap.

The V gene is TRBV9, the J gene TRBJ2-7; 7 nucleotides line up with TRBD2. Germline V gene data show CDR1 as SGDLS and CDR2 as YYNGEE. J gave up 3 bases and V 4 bases, and 7 bases lay outside the gene matches. This CDR3 has 14 amino acids. The CDR3 is CASSPGGSIYEQYF. The CDR3 DNA follows: TGTGCCAGCAGCCCCGGGGGGAGTATCTACGAGCAGTACTTC. The entire variable domain, with the rest obtained from reference TRBV9 and TRBJ2-7, is as follows: DSGVTQTPKHLITATGQRVTLRCSPRSGDLSVYWYQQSLDQGLQFLIQYYNGEERAKGNILERFSAQQFPDLHSELNLSSLELGDSALYFCASSPGGSIYEQYFGPGTRLTVT.

The rearrangement joins TRBV6-4 to TRBJ1-1; tentatively, D is TRBD1 (6 bases). The length of the CDR3 is 17 residues. V lost 2 bases to trimming and J lost 1 base, with 17 bases between them. Germline CDR1 is MRHNA and CDR2 is SNTAGT. CDR3 nucleotide sequence: TGTGCCAGCAGTGACCAGTCGAAGAGGGGGAGGAACACTGAAGCTTTCTTT. Translation: CASSDQSKRGRNTEAFF.

This rearrangement joins TRBV7-9 to TRBJ2-1; D gene uncertain. This CDR3 is 12 amino acids long. V gave up 7 bases and J gave up 7 bases, with 11 bases separating them. The germline V gene has CDR1 SEHNR and CDR2 FQNEAQ (reference sequence). DNA of the CDR3: TGTGCCAGCACGGACGGGTTTAATGAGCAGTTCTTC. It specifies CASTDGFNEQFF.

The rearrangement joins TRBV5-1 to TRBJ2-7; no clear D. V lost 5 bases to trimming and J lost 4 bases, with 7 bases between them. The CDR3 sequence is 11 residues long. Germline V gene data show CDR1 as SGHRS and CDR2 as YFSETQ. Here the CDR3 reads CASSSMYEQYF. The CDR3 nucleotides read TGCGCCAGCAGTTCAATGTACGAGCAGTACTTC. Drawing the rest from reference TRBV5-1 and TRBJ2-7, the complete variable domain is KAGVTQTPRYLIKTRGQQVTLSCSPISGHRSVSWYQQTPGQGLQFLFEYFSETQRNKGNFPGRFSGRQFSNSRSEMNVSTLELGDSALYLCASSSMYEQYFGPGTRLTVT.

For the CDR3, the DNA is TGTGCCACCACACACGGATCAGGAGCAGATACGCAGTATTTT. Its translation: CATTHGSGADTQYF. The chain has TRBV27 and TRBJ2-3, with D uncertain. V lost 10 bases and J 4 bases, leaving 18 bases between the germline ends. This CDR3 comprises 14 residues. Germline CDR1 and CDR2: MNHEY and SMNVEV (reference sequence).

This clone was detected only once. This sequence joins TRBV27 and TRBJ2-1; D gene uncertain. Trimming took 1 base from V and 0 from J, leaving 16 bases between them. This CDR3 comprises 18 residues. Germline CDR1 MNHEY, CDR2 SMNVEV (reference sequence). In DNA form, the CDR3 reads TGTGCCAGCAGTTTATGGGGAATCACAACCAGCTCCTACAATGAGCAGTTCTTC. It codes for CASSLWGITTSSYNEQFF.

This chain links TRBV6-6 with TRBJ1-1; D is perhaps TRBD1 (5 bases). Germline V gene lookup returns CDR1 MNHNY and CDR2 SVGAGI (reference sequence). Trimming took off 4 bases at V and 3 bases at J, with 12 bases between the two ends. The length of the CDR3 is 14 residues. The CDR3: CASSWPTGDTEAFF. CDR3 DNA sequence: TGTGCCAGCAGTTGGCCCACAGGAGACACTGAAGCTTTCTTT.

In this sample, this clone turned up once. The V call is TRBV11-3, the J call TRBJ2-3; 8 nucleotides agree with TRBD1. V lost 10 bases and J lost 0; bases outside the gene matches: 24. Germline CDR1 SGHNT, CDR2 YENEEA. The CDR3 spans 20 residues. The CDR3 region is CATTPPPGQERSCSTDTQYF. In DNA form, the CDR3 reads TGTGCCACCACCCCGCCCCCGGGACAGGAGAGGAGTTGTAGCACAGATACGCAGTATTTT.

The V and J genes are TRBV28 and TRBJ1-3, with TRBD1 matching over 9 bases. Germline-derived CDR1 and CDR2 are MDHEN and SYDVKM. There are 17 residues in the CDR3. V lost 5 bases, J lost 4 bases, and 12 bases stayed unmatched. The CDR3 region has the DNA TGTGCCAGCAGTAATATGGACAGGGGTCCAGACGGAAACACCATATATTTT. It translates to CASSNMDRGPDGNTIYF.

The rearrangement joins TRBV6-1 to TRBJ2-7, with D uncertain. V lost 4 bases to trimming and J lost 2 bases, with 6 bases between them. The CDR3 is made up of 12 amino acids. Germline CDR1 is MNHNS and CDR2 is SASEGT. In nucleotides, the CDR3 is TGTGCCAGCAGTGTGGTCCCCTACGAGCAGTACTTC. Its translation: CASSVVPYEQYF.

The chain uses TRBV7-9 and TRBJ2-1, with TRBD2 as a possible D gene (6 bases). This CDR3 is built from 17 residues. Trimming took 2 bases from V and 1 from J, leaving 15 bases between them. From germline, CDR1 is SEHNR and CDR2 FQNEAQ (reference sequence). The CDR3 reads CASSLPLAATSYNEQFF. The DNA of the CDR3 is TGTGCCAGCAGCTTACCTTTAGCGGCGACATCCTACAATGAGCAGTTCTTC. The full variable domain, rest sourced from reference TRBV7-9 and TRBJ2-1, is DTGVSQNPRHKITKRGQNVTFRCDPISEHNRLYWYRQTLGQGPEFLTYFQNEAQLEKSRLLSDRFSAERPKGSFSTLEIQRTEQGDSAMYLCASSLPLAATSYNEQFFGPGTRLTVL.

This sequence joins TRBV7-9 and TRBJ2-2, with unresolved D. The CDR3 extends over 14 amino acids. CDR1 is SEHNR and CDR2 is FQNEAQ in the germline V gene (reference sequence). Trimming left V 5 bases short and J 1 base short, with 8 bases between. The CDR3 nucleotides are TGTGCCAGCAGCCTGGTGGGGAACACCGGGGAGCTGTTTTTT. Amino acids: CASSLVGNTGELFF.

This clone was recorded only once. The CDR3 spells CASSEWATYNEQFF. The DNA for the CDR3 is TGTGCCAGCAGTGAATGGGCTACCTACAATGAGCAGTTCTTC. The chain combines TRBV6-1 with TRBJ2-1; D not certain. CDR3 length: 14 residues. Per the germline V gene, CDR1 is MNHNS and CDR2 is SASEGT. Trimming stripped 2 bases from V and 2 bases from J, with 7 bases between.

This chain connects TRBV5-6 to TRBJ2-7; 8 bases agree with TRBD1. The CDR3 is 16 amino acids. J lost 4 bases, V lost 0 bases, and 9 bases had no gene match. The germline V gene encodes CDR1 SGHDT and CDR2 YYEEEE. In DNA, the CDR3 is TGTGCCAGCAGCTTGGCCAGGGGGCGGACCAGGTACGAGCAGTACTTC. It encodes CASSLARGRTRYEQYF.

The V gene is TRBV27, the J gene TRBJ2-6; no definite D call. There are 15 residues in the CDR3. Per germline, CDR1 MNHEY and CDR2 SMNVEV (reference sequence). The V gene lost 5 bases and the J gene lost 3 bases, with 11 bases spanning the gap. CDR3 DNA: TGTGCCAGCAGTCCCCTGGACGGTGGGGCCAACGTCCTGACTTTC. It encodes CASSPLDGGANVLTF.